This TCR beta chain came from a study of blood T cell repertoires in COVID-19. This table comes from immunoSEQ multiplex PCR, and its TCRdb copy is limited to in-frame clones, with some not included. This sample has fewer than 65,000 clones; 75% to 90% occur once, and the top ten carry about a tenth. The CDR3 covers 14 residues. The germline gives CDR1 LNHDA, CDR2 SQIVND (reference sequence). V was clipped by 1 base and J by 8 bases, with 14 bases between them. The clonotype was recovered from a human donor with acute or convalescent COVID-19. The donor label of this sample is uncertain. Material for sequencing was peripheral blood. The rearrangement joins TRBV19 to TRBJ1-2, with D tentatively TRBD1 (6 bases). As DNA, the CDR3 is TGTGCCAGTAGTATAGGGGTCAACAGGGACGGCTACACCTTC. As protein: CASSIGVNRDGYTF.